One sample yielded the 2 T cell receptor beta chains listed below, sequenced in a study of beta chain features in type 1 diabetes. TCRB transcripts that were expressed got sequenced, as all of the isolated RNA had been reverse transcribed. The table came from immunoSEQ multiplex PCR; TCRdb's copy has only in-frame clones and leaves some out. This table has under 950,000 clones, about a sixth appearing once. Sequences were obtained from naive CD4+ T cells from blood. These receptors were taken from a woman aged 18-29 years in good health.

This clone was counted only a few times. V is TRBV7-3 and J is TRBJ2-3; D is unclear. Trimming left V 5 bases short and J 0 bases short, with 6 bases between. From germline, CDR1 is SGHTA and CDR2 FQGTGA. The CDR3 extends over 13 amino acids. The CDR3 sequence is CASSPASTDTQYF. The DNA for the CDR3 is TGTGCCAGCAGCCCCGCTAGCACAGATACGCAGTATTTT.

V usage is TRBV27 and J usage is TRBJ1-5; D is uncertain. Trimming took off 6 bases at V and 3 bases at J, with 18 bases between the two ends. The CDR3 sequence is 16 residues long. CDR1 is MNHEY, CDR2 SMNVEV, per germline (reference sequence). CDR3 amino acids: CASRPTPPGVNQPQHF. CDR3 bases: TGTGCCAGCAGACCTACCCCCCCTGGGGTCAATCAGCCCCAGCATTTT.